This T cell receptor (beta chain) was observed in a study of CD8 T cells in ankylosing spondylitis. Study outcomes and limitations: Earlier authors reported some of these motif variants in reactive arthritis synovial fluid and blood. Disease-linked clones were found to be CD8+ and relatively rare in peripheral blood. Made up of eight highly homologous variants, a TCR beta motif appeared characteristic of ankylosing spondylitis blood. Clones linked to disease were reported to show significant enrichment in matched ankylosing spondylitis synovial fluid.

Regarding this clonotype: Its antigen is currently unknown.

Germline V CDR1 and CDR2: SGHRS, YFSETQ. The CDR3 has 16 residues. The junction had 15 bases not matched to a gene; V was cut back by 4 bases and J by 9 bases. Quantitative barcoded 5'-RACE was used to prepare TCR beta libraries. TCRdb reprocessed the 5' RACE reads with MiXCR, giving one entry per CDR3 protein. In the table there are approximately 550,000 distinct CDR3 sequences, roughly 13% of which are singletons. Source material: blood, either unsorted or a sorted T cell fraction (not recorded which). This clonotype was sampled from a male donor with ankylosing spondylitis. The chain is built from TRBV5-1 and TRBJ2-1; 8 positions agree with TRBD1. The CDR3 DNA sequence: TGCGCCAGCAGCGGTGGGACAGGCTACACGTGGGGTGAGCAGTTCTTC. Translation: CASSGGTGYTWGEQFF. The full variable domain, rest sourced from reference TRBV5-1 and TRBJ2-1, is KAGVTQTPRYLIKTRGQQVTLSCSPISGHRSVSWYQQTPGQGLQFLFEYFSETQRNKGNFPGRFSGRQFSNSRSEMNVSTLELGDSALYLCASSGGTGYTWGEQFFGPGTRLTVL.